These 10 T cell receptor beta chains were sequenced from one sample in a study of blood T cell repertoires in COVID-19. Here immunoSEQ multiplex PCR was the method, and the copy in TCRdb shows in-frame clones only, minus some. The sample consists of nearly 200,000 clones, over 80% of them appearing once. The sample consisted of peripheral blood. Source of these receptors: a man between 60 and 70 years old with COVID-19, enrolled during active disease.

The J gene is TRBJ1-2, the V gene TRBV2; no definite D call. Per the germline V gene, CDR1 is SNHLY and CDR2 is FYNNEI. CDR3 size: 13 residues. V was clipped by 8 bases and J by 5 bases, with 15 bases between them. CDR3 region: CASRGGGIYGYTF. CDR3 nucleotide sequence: TGTGCCAGCCGTGGAGGAGGAATTTATGGCTACACCTTC.

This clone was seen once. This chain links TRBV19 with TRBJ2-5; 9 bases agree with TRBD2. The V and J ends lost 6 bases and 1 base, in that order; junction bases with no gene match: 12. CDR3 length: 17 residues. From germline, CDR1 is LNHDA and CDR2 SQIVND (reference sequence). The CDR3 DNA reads TGTGCCAGTAGCCCCCGGCGGACTAGCGCGATCCAAGAGACCCAGTACTTC. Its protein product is CASSPRRTSAIQETQYF.

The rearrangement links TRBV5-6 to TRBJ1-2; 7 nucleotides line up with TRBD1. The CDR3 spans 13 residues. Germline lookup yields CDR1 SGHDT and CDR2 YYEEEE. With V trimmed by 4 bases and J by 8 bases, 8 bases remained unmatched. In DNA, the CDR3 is TGTGCCAGCAGCCTAAAGGGGGCAGGCGGCTACACCTTC. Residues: CASSLKGAGGYTF.

The CDR3 sequence: CASSSDRRKLFF. CDR3 in DNA: TGTGCCAGCAGCTCGGACAGGAGGAAACTGTTTTTT. This chain uses TRBV14 with TRBJ1-4; 7 bases are shared with TRBD1. The V gene's germline CDR1 is SGHDN and CDR2 FVKESK. This CDR3 comprises 12 residues. V lost 5 bases, J lost 11 bases, and 5 bases stayed unmatched.

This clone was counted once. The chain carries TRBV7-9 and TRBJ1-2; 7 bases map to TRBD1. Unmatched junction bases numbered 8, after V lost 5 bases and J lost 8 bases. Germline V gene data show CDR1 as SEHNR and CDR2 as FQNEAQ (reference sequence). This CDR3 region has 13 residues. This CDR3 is CASSTTGALGYTF. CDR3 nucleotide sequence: TGTGCCAGCAGCACTACAGGGGCGCTCGGCTACACCTTC. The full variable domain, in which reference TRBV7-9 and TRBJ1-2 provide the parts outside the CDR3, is DTGVSQNPRHKITKRGQNVTFRCDPISEHNRLYWYRQTLGQGPEFLTYFQNEAQLEKSRLLSDRFSAERPKGSFSTLEIQRTEQGDSAMYLCASSTTGALGYTFGSGTRLTVV.

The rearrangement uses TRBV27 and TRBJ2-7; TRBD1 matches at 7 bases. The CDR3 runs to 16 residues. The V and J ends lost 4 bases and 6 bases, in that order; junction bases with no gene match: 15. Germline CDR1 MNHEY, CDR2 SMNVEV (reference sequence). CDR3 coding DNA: TGTGCCAGCAGTTCCTATCGGACAGGCCCGTCCGTCGAGCAGTACTTC. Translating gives CASSSYRTGPSVEQYF.

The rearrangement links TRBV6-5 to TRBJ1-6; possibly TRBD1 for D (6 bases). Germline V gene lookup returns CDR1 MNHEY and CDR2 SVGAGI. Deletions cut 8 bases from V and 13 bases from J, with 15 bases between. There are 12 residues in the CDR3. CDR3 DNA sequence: TGTGCCAGCGGACACAGGGACGGTCCCCTCCACTTT. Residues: CASGHRDGPLHF.

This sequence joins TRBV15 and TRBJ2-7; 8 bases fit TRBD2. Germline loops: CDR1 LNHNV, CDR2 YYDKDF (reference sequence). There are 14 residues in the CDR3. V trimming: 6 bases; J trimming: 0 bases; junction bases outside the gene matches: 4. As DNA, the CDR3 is TGTGCCACCAGACTTAGCGGGGACTCCTACGAGCAGTACTTC. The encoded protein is CATRLSGDSYEQYF.

CDR3 loop: CATSRDKGLGTEAFF. DNA of the CDR3: TGTGCCACCAGCAGAGATAAGGGGTTGGGGACTGAAGCTTTCTTT. This chain connects TRBV15 to TRBJ1-1; tentatively, D is TRBD1 (5 bases). The CDR3 is made up of 15 amino acids. The germline V gene has CDR1 LNHNV and CDR2 YYDKDF (reference sequence). V was shortened by 0 bases and J by 5 bases, with 13 bases between the two germline ends.

This CDR3 is CASSSNGRIAYNEQFF. CDR3 in DNA: TGTGCCAGCAGCTCGAACGGGAGGATCGCATACAATGAGCAGTTCTTC. The rearrangement uses TRBV11-1 and TRBJ2-1, with 7 positions matching TRBD2. This CDR3 has 16 amino acids. In germline, CDR1 is SGHAT, CDR2 FQDESV (reference sequence). V lost 4 bases to trimming and J lost 4 bases; unmatched junction nucleotides: 10.